The clone carrying this T cell receptor (beta chain) occurred a few times. The sample originates from a study of response to subunit inactivated influenza vaccine. TCRdb recomputed calls from the RT-PCR reads with MiXCR, one row per CDR3 protein. The sample shows 650,000 to 800,000 distinct CDR3 sequences, 14% of them seen only once. Germline V gene data show CDR1 as SGHDN and CDR2 as FVKESK. This CDR3 is 12 amino acids long. V was shortened by 3 bases and J by 7 bases, with 6 bases between the two germline ends. This rearrangement joins TRBV14 to TRBJ2-2; D remains unclear. The specimen was PBMCs from blood, collected around two weeks before vaccination. This TCR was sampled from a man aged 50 to 59 who received an inactivated influenza vaccine. The DNA of the CDR3 is TGTGCCAGCAGCCAGTCGTTCGGGGAGCTGTTTTTT. Protein: CASSQSFGELFF.